The clone carrying this TCR beta chain was observed a few times. The target antigen is unknown. These data come from a study of vaccination and CD4 T cells after COVID-19. The Oncomine TCR Beta short-read assay sequenced DNA from cultured CD4+ T cells. It was cultured CD4+ T cells from which genomic DNA was extracted. TCRdb recomputed calls from the PCR reads with MiXCR, one row per CDR3 protein. The sample has approximately 9,000 distinct CDR3 sequences, 30% to 40% seen once. CDR3 length: 12 amino acids. Trimming removed 3 bases from V and 3 bases from J, with 3 bases in between. Germline V lookup: CDR1 SGHTA, CDR2 FQGNSA. Treatment indicated: approximately nine-day PBMC culture with coronavirus spike peptide pools or control peptides (ViraFEST assay). Gathered ahead of the COVID-19 pandemic (2011-2018) were the CD4+ T cells of the unexposed donor.

The J gene is TRBJ1-5, the V gene TRBV7-2; D is unclear. Sequencing was performed on CD4+ T cells from blood, cultured in vitro. The receptor comes from a human donor in good health. The chain's CDR3 is CASSFYNQPQHF. The CDR3 region has the DNA TGTGCCAGCAGCTTTTACAATCAGCCCCAGCATTTT. The full variable domain, its missing parts supplied by reference TRBV7-2 and TRBJ1-5, is GAGVSQSPSNKVTEKGKDVELRCDPISGHTALYWYRQSLGQGLEFLIYFQGNSAPDKSGLPSDRFSAERTGGSVSTLTIQRTQQEDSAVYLCASSFYNQPQHFGDGTRLSIL.